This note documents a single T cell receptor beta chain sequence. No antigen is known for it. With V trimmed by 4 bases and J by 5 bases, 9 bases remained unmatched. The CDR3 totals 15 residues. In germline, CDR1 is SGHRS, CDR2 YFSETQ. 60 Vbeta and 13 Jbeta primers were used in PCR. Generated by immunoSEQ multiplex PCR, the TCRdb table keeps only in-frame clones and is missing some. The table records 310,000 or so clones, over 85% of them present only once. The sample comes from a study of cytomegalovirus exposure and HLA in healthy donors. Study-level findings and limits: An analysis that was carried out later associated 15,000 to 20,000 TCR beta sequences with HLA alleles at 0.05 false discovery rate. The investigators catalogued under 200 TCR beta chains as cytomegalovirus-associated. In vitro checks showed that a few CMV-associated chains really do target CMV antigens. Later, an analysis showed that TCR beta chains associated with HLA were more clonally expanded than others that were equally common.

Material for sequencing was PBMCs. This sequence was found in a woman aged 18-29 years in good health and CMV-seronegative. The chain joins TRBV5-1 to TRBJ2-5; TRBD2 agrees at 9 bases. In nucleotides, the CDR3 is TGCGCCAGCAGCCTGTGGACTAGCGAAACGGAGACCCAGTACTTC. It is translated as CASSLWTSETETQYF.